The 3 T cell receptor beta chains given below trace back to one sample, sequenced in a study of blood T cell repertoires in COVID-19. The table came from immunoSEQ multiplex PCR; TCRdb's copy has only in-frame clones and leaves some out. Here the sample spans 200,000 to 250,000 clones, 83% being singletons. Sequencing used PBMCs or T cells enriched from blood (not recorded which). These receptors all stem from a woman between 50 and 59 years old who had been exposed to COVID-19.

The table lists this clone with a count of one. J is TRBJ1-1 and V is TRBV5-5, with 8 bases fitting TRBD1. The CDR3 runs 14 residues. The germline V gene encodes CDR1 SGHKS and CDR2 YYEKEE (reference sequence). J was trimmed by 6 bases and V by 0 bases; bases with no gene match: 4. As DNA, the CDR3 is TGTGCCAGCAGCTTGGTAGGACAGGGTTCTGAAGCTTTCTTT. Protein sequence: CASSLVGQGSEAFF.

The chain combines TRBV11-2 with TRBJ2-7; D gene unclear. From germline, CDR1 is SGHAT and CDR2 FQNNGV. CDR3 size: 12 residues. Deletions cut 1 base from V and 4 bases from J, with 5 bases between. The CDR3 region has the DNA TGTGCCAGCAGCTTAGTCGGTTACGAGCAGTACTTC. It specifies CASSLVGYEQYF.

The V call is TRBV19, the J call TRBJ2-2, with no clear D. CDR1 is LNHDA and CDR2 is SQIVND in the germline V gene (reference sequence). The CDR3 runs to 11 residues. The ends were cut back, 8 bases at V and 4 bases at J, with 5 bases in the middle. CDR3 nucleotides: TGTGCCAGTCTTTCCACCGGGGAGCTGTTTTTT. It translates to CASLSTGELFF. Variable domain in full (rest from reference TRBV19 and TRBJ2-2): DGGITQSPKYLFRKEGQNVTLSCEQNLNHDAMYWYRQDPGQGLRLIYYSQIVNDFQKGDIAEGYSVSREKKESFPLTVTSAQKNPTAFYLCASLSTGELFFGEGSRLTVL.